Listed below are T cell receptor beta chains from one sample, sequenced in a study of T cell repertoires in cytomegalovirus infection. In TCRdb, the reads were re-called with MiXCR into one record per CDR3 protein. The table shows about 250,000 distinct CDR3 sequences, with roughly 6.5% occurring only once. The specimen was PBMCs. The origin of the receptors is a human donor in good health (CMV status not recorded). Some clones in this sample may be carry-over from other donors' samples. CDR3s include the opening cysteine and the closing phenylalanine or tryptophan. Each record gives: J gene, V gene, clone size, CDR3 length, D gene, CDR3 DNA, CDR3 protein. D genes are given only for firm matches. Rows give clone size only sometimes, using once, few, many, or a class for an expanded clone.

TRBJ2-1 TRBV12-5 many 13 . TGTGCTAGTCGAGGGACCGGGCCCTTAGGGCAGTTCTTC CASRGTGPLGQFF
TRBJ1-4 TRBV20-1 . 11 . TGCAGTGCTACTTTTCGTGAAAAACTGTTTTTT CSATFREKLFF
TRBJ2-1 TRBV7-2 many 13 TRBD1 TGTGCCAGCAGCGGACAGGGTCGGGATGAGCAGTTCTTC CASSGQGRDEQFF
TRBJ2-2 TRBV7-2 many 12 . TGTGCCAGCAGCTTAGATATCGGGGAGCTGTTTTTT CASSLDIGELFF
TRBJ1-2 TRBV20-1 many 12 . TGCAGTGCTAGCCCAGACTTCTATGGCTACACCTTC CSASPDFYGYTF
TRBJ2-7 TRBV28 many 16 TRBD1 TGTGCCAGCAGTATCGTCTCAGGGGGCGTCCTGGACGAGCAGTACTTC CASSIVSGGVLDEQYF
TRBJ1-6 TRBV7-2 many 15 . TGTGCCAGCAGCACCGATCCGGGACTCTTTTTTCCCCTCCACTTT CASSTDPGLFFPLHF
TRBJ2-1 TRBV23-1 many 14 TRBD1 TGCGCCAGCGAGCATCAGGGGGCTTACAATGAGCAGTTCTTC CASEHQGAYNEQFF
TRBJ1-1 TRBV7-2 many 14 TRBD1 TGTGCCAGCAGCTATGGGACAGTCATCACTGAAGCTTTCTTT CASSYGTVITEAFF
TRBJ1-5 TRBV12-3/TRBV12-4 . 13 . TGTGCCAGCAGTTTTGACGGGTTTCAGCCCCAGCATTTT CASSFDGFQPQHF
TRBJ2-3 TRBV11-1 many 15 TRBD2 TGTGCCAGCAGCGGGACTAGCTGGGCCCCTGGTACGCAGTATTTT CASSGTSWAPGTQYF
TRBJ2-7 TRBV12-3/TRBV12-4 many 14 TRBD1 TGTGCCAGCAGTCCGGGGACAGTCTCCTACGAGCAGTACTTC CASSPGTVSYEQYF